This TCR beta chain was profiled in a study of T cells in Graves' hyperthyroidism and ophthalmopathy. Fresh 10 ml peripheral blood yielded PBMCs. This clonotype appeared a few times. RNA transcripts gave rise to amplified TCR beta CDR3 regions. A first-round RT-PCR of the TCR CDR3 used the HTBI primer set. TCRdb re-analysed the multiplex PCR reads in MiXCR, keeping a single row per CDR3 protein. The table has about 250,000 distinct CDR3 sequences, more than 20% seen once; the top ten hold roughly a third. Trimming stripped 4 bases from V and 3 bases from J, with 12 bases between. The CDR3 extends over 15 amino acids. The germline CDR1 and CDR2 sequences are LNHDA and SQIVND (reference sequence).

The clonotype was recovered from a woman in her thirties or forties with Graves' ophthalmopathy. The chain carries TRBV19 and TRBJ2-2; TRBD1 or TRBD2 may be the D gene (6 bases each). Sequencing was done on a sample of blood. CDR3 region: CASSKQRGDTGELFF. CDR3 nucleotide sequence: TGTGCCAGTAGTAAACAGAGGGGGGACACCGGGGAGCTGTTTTTT. The full variable domain, with the rest looked up from reference TRBV19 and TRBJ2-2, is DGGITQSPKYLFRKEGQNVTLSCEQNLNHDAMYWYRQDPGQGLRLIYYSQIVNDFQKGDIAEGYSVSREKKESFPLTVTSAQKNPTAFYLCASSKQRGDTGELFFGEGSRLTVL.